This T cell receptor (beta chain) comes out of a study of cytomegalovirus exposure and HLA in healthy donors. A multiplex PCR was run with 60 Vbeta primers and 13 Jbeta primers. Clones were sequenced by immunoSEQ multiplex PCR, and TCRdb holds only the in-frame ones, with some missing. The sample has 150,000 to 160,000 clones, around 84% seen once. Germline V gene lookup returns CDR1 SGHDT and CDR2 YYEEEE. The CDR3 has 15 amino acids. Trimming pared 1 base from V and 8 bases from J, leaving 13 bases between. A word on this clone: What it recognizes is unknown.

Whole-study results and caveats: Rare TCR sequences dominated, though some public TCRs recurred in many donors.

The rearrangement links TRBV5-6 to TRBJ1-6; D is unclear. The receptor was isolated from a woman aged 40 to 50 in good health and CMV-seropositive. The sample comprised PBMCs. Written as DNA, the CDR3 is TGTGCCAGCAGCTTGTATTCGGGGTTGGATTCACCCCTCCACTTT. Amino acids: CASSLYSGLDSPLHF.